The clone carrying this T cell receptor (beta chain) was picked up a small number of times. These data belong to a study of blood T cell repertoires in COVID-19. For the study at large: The origin of the acute and convalescent COVID-19 samples was the United States, Italy and Spain.

Here immunoSEQ multiplex PCR was the method, and the copy in TCRdb shows in-frame clones only, minus some. Of tens of thousands of clones in the sample, about 89% are singletons; the top ten hold approximately 13%. The TCR was taken from a man in his sixties or seventies with active or convalescent COVID-19. Sequenced material: peripheral blood.

The CDR3 nucleotides read TGTGCCAGCAGTTTAAAGGGGGCCAAAGCTTTCTTT. Translated: CASSLKGAKAFF. The chain has TRBV28 and TRBJ1-1; TRBD1 matches at 7 bases. The CDR3 extends over 12 amino acids. From germline, CDR1 is MDHEN and CDR2 SYDVKM. The junction had 3 bases not matched to a gene; V was cut back by 2 bases and J by 9 bases.